The 10 T cell receptor beta chains reported below all come from one sample, sequenced in a study of technical replicates of blood from several donors. Produced via immunoSEQ multiplex PCR; TCRdb's table is partial and in-frame only. Found here are more than 65,000 clones, 80% to 90% of them singletons; the top ten hold around 3.9%. The sample was PBMCs. These receptors all come from a human donor in good health. Some clones in this sample may be carry-over from other donors' samples.

The V call is TRBV7-9, the J call TRBJ1-6, with D unclear. The germline V and J ends were trimmed by 5 bases and 7 bases, with 12 bases remaining between them. The CDR3 loop spans 14 amino acids. Germline V CDR1 and CDR2: SEHNR, FQNEAQ (reference sequence). The CDR3 here is CASSGGPENSPLHF. Here the CDR3 DNA reads TGTGCCAGCAGCGGTGGGCCCGAGAATTCACCCCTCCACTTT.

The chain joins TRBV23-1 to TRBJ1-1; no reliable D call. TRBV23-1 is reported as an ORF; its role is uncertain. This CDR3 has 12 amino acids. V lost 4 bases to trimming and J lost 1 base, with 4 bases between them. This chain's CDR3 is CASSLENTEAFF. The CDR3 DNA is TGCGCCAGCAGTCTAGAGAACACTGAAGCTTTCTTT.

The chain has TRBV7-9 and TRBJ2-7; 7 nucleotides align to TRBD1. CDR1 and CDR2 from the germline V gene are SEHNR and FQNEAQ (reference sequence). The trim removed 5 bases at V and 2 bases at J, leaving 6 bases unmatched. The CDR3 extends over 14 amino acids. In DNA, the CDR3 is TGTGCCAGCAGCCAGACAGGGCAGACCTACGAGCAGTACTTC. Translation: CASSQTGQTYEQYF.

V and J are TRBV5-4 and TRBJ2-7, with D possibly matching TRBD2 (5 bases). V was shortened by 3 bases and J by 6 bases, with 13 bases between the two germline ends. Germline CDR1 is SGHNT and CDR2 is YYREEE (reference sequence). The CDR3 totals 13 residues. CDR3 residues: CASSSPGVGEQYF. CDR3 DNA sequence: TGTGCCAGCAGCTCACCCGGGGTAGGCGAGCAGTACTTC. The complete variable domain, with remaining parts taken from reference TRBV5-4 and TRBJ2-7, reads ETGVTQSPTHLIKTRGQQVTLRCSSQSGHNTVSWYQQALGQGPQFIFQYYREEENGRGNFPPRFSGLQFPNYSSELNVNALELDDSALYLCASSSPGVGEQYFGPGTRLTVT.

This clone was observed a handful of times. The chain uses TRBV4-1 and TRBJ2-7, with TRBD1 matching over 10 bases. Trimming removed 0 bases from V and 6 bases from J; junction bases left unmatched: 14. The CDR3 contains 18 residues. In germline, CDR1 is MGHRA, CDR2 YSYEKL. In DNA form, the CDR3 reads TGCGCCAGCAGCCAAGACCCCTGGCCCGGGACAGGGGACTCCGAGCAGTACTTC. This encodes CASSQDPWPGTGDSEQYF.

V is TRBV30 and J is TRBJ1-2; no definite D call. Germline lookup yields CDR1 GTSNPN and CDR2 SVGIG (reference sequence). This CDR3 is built from 14 residues. Trimming stripped 1 base from V and 1 base from J, with 10 bases between. The CDR3 DNA reads as TGTGCCTGGAGTGGAGAGGCCCTTAACTATGGCTACACCTTC. This sequence encodes CAWSGEALNYGYTF. Variable domain in full (rest from reference TRBV30 and TRBJ1-2): SQTIHQWPATLVQPVGSPLSLECTVEGTSNPNLYWYRQAAGRGLQLLFYSVGIGQISSEVPQNLSASRPQDRQFILSSKKLLLSDSGFYLCAWSGEALNYGYTFGSGTRLTVV.

The J gene is TRBJ2-3, the V gene TRBV18, with D tentatively TRBD1 (6 bases). V was cut by 1 base and J by 6 bases, with 14 bases left in between. The CDR3 extends over 15 amino acids. Germline CDR1 is KGHSH and CDR2 is LQKENI. CDR3 loop: CASSPLQGQGDTQYF. CDR3 bases: TGTGCCAGCTCACCACTACAGGGCCAGGGGGATACGCAGTATTTT.

J is TRBJ1-5 and V is TRBV4-1, with D possibly matching TRBD1 (6 bases). In germline, CDR1 is MGHRA, CDR2 YSYEKL. This CDR3 is 14 amino acids long. The V gene lost 0 bases and the J gene lost 5 bases, with 8 bases spanning the gap. The CDR3 coding sequence is TGCGCCAGCAGCCAAGACAGGGGCTATCAGCCCCAGCATTTT. Amino acids: CASSQDRGYQPQHF.

This chain uses TRBV5-3 with TRBJ1-1, with D possibly being TRBD1 (6 bases). TRBV5-3 is assigned to the ORF class and has an uncertain function. The CDR3 totals 18 residues. Trimming stripped 5 bases from V and 1 base from J, with 24 bases between. The DNA of the CDR3 is TGTGCCAGAAGTGGTAAGTGGGCCGGGGGGGCGCCGAACACTGAAGCTTTCTTT. It codes for CARSGKWAGGAPNTEAFF.

V and J are TRBV6-6 and TRBJ2-5; 9 bases are shared with TRBD1. The CDR3 runs to 14 residues. The germline V gene encodes CDR1 MNHNY and CDR2 SVGAGI (reference sequence). J gave up 5 bases and V 6 bases, and 7 bases lay outside the gene matches. The CDR3 region has the DNA TGTGCCAGCAGGCAAACAGGGGGCAGGGAGACCCAGTACTTC. Protein product: CASRQTGGRETQYF.